The source of this TCR beta chain is a study of identifying expanded T cells in peripheral blood (dated by TCRdb to about 2019). At the level of the whole study: Technical replicates were generated by sequencing separate aliquots of the same genomic DNA pool, with four replicates compared pairwise.

No immune events such as infections were documented for the healthy donors during the collection period. To calibrate time-dependent variance in a beta-binomial model of T-cell clone differential abundance, blood repertoires from healthy donors were used as a training cohort. The training cohort comprised ten or so healthy donors, 3 female and 7 male. On average the donors were around 41 years old, and their ages spanned 29 to 64 years. Obtained from a commercial supplier, whole blood was collected from each healthy donor at three time points set two to three weeks apart. Genomic DNA was extracted from unsorted whole blood for immunosequencing. TCRbeta CDR3 regions were profiled with the immunoSEQ Assay using bias-controlled multiplex PCR amplification of genomic DNA. In the authors' own workflow: To quantify the absolute abundance of each unique TCRbeta CDR3 region, the sequences were collapsed and filtered. Two models were used to test differential abundance: a binomial model (Fisher-equivalent) and a beta-binomial model that adds time-dependent variance fitted from healthy donors. Any clone with fewer than 5 combined templates was excluded, and a clone was called differentially abundant if its Benjamini-Hochberg FDR was below 0.01. In the beta-binomial model, variance was expressed as a function of the total template count across the two samples, in the form v = (b*log(k)+a)^2. TCRdb re-hosts the immuneACCESS table, in-frame sequences only. Its copies lack some clones; in the studies checked, an unresolved V gene accounts for under half of them, and the cause for the rest is not known. V and J calls and clone size are given by that table; D and trimming were obtained from the DNA. Here the sample has 80,000 to 95,000 clones; about 91% occur a single time. The ten largest clones add up to around 4.1% of the sample.

The germline V gene (reference sequence) yields MNHEY for CDR1 and SMNVEV for CDR2. The CDR3, cysteine through phenylalanine, is 14 amino acids long. The only DNA kept is the CDR3, 42 bases in frame from the first base. A distance of 14 bases separates the germline ends of V and J, which lose 3 bases and 6 bases respectively. Findings and caveats that apply to the study as a whole: Variance in clone template counts between roughly two-week samples significantly increased with total template count across all healthy donors. The authors expected biological variance in healthy repertoires might increase further over much longer intervals such as months to years. About 1.1 differentially abundant clones were flagged by the binomial model between technical replicates, whereas about 16.4 and 19 were flagged over two weeks and four weeks, respectively. Across all healthy-donor time intervals, the beta-binomial model significantly cut both the number of clones called differentially abundant and the false-positive rate.

This clone appeared a few times. Its antigen has not been determined. Nothing much larger sits one base from this clone, and base qualities are not available. The source of this sequence is a person between 18 and 70 years old in good health. The sequenced sample consisted of blood. The chain joins TRBV27 to TRBJ1-1, with the D segment identity uncertain. The CDR3 protein sequence reads: CASSLVYEGSEAFF. The nucleotide sequence reads TGTGCCAGCAGTTTGGTGTATGAAGGGTCTGAAGCTTTCTTT.